The source of this T cell receptor (beta chain) is a study of Graves' ophthalmopathy and Graves' hyperthyroidism. For repertoire sequencing, the TCR beta CDR3 regions were amplified from RNA transcripts. HTBI-primed RT-PCR formed the first round, and a multiplex PCR formed the second. TCRdb reprocessed the multiplex PCR reads via MiXCR and lists one record per CDR3 protein. This table holds hundreds of thousands of distinct CDR3 sequences, roughly 20% found once. Germline CDR1 reads SGHVS; CDR2 reads FNYEAQ. The trim removed 4 bases at V and 3 bases at J, leaving 11 bases unmatched. The CDR3 contains 17 residues. There are a few counts of this clonotype. Hyperthyroidism counted as stable given no ophthalmopathy within 18 months of follow-up. The PBMCs had their origin in roughly 10 ml of fresh peripheral blood.

The sequence was obtained from a woman between 18 and 29 years old with stable Graves' hyperthyroidism. The V and J genes are TRBV7-6 and TRBJ2-2, with 7 bases fitting TRBD1. The sequencing sample was made of peripheral blood. CDR3 sequence reads: CASSSPSTGFDTGELFF. CDR3 bases: TGTGCCAGCAGCTCACCATCGACAGGGTTCGACACCGGGGAGCTGTTTTTT.